A selection of T cell receptor beta chains follows, all from one sample in a study of blood T cell repertoires in COVID-19. The protocol was immunoSEQ multiplex PCR, while the TCRdb copy is restricted to in-frame clones and leaves out a portion. The sample records about 160,000 clones, roughly 80% being singletons. The sample taken for sequencing was PBMCs or T cells enriched from blood (not recorded which). These receptors came from a woman in her sixties or seventies who had recovered from COVID-19. Each CDR3 is given without its conserved first and last residue.

v_gene: TRBV2; j_gene: TRBJ1-2; CDR3aa: ASSLGQGNYGYT
v_gene: TRBV12-3/TRBV12-4; j_gene: TRBJ1-2; CDR3aa: ASSYQVDYGYT
v_gene: TRBV24-1; j_gene: TRBJ1-6; CDR3aa: AIRQGENSPLH
v_gene: TRBV2; j_gene: TRBJ2-1; CDR3aa: ASSEGRTYNEQF
v_gene: TRBV4-1; j_gene: TRBJ2-1; CDR3aa: ASSQVLATEQF
v_gene: TRBV5-1; j_gene: TRBJ2-3; CDR3aa: ASSSFPGTSGQTYTDTQY
v_gene: TRBV7-9; j_gene: TRBJ2-5; CDR3aa: ASSPKETQY
v_gene: TRBV6-5; j_gene: TRBJ1-5; CDR3aa: ASRTDRAAQPQH
v_gene: TRBV5-1; j_gene: TRBJ2-7; CDR3aa: ASSPMDRPSYEQY
v_gene: TRBV10-3; j_gene: TRBJ2-3; CDR3aa: AISDVASYTQY
v_gene: TRBV2; j_gene: TRBJ1-3; CDR3aa: ASSEPYSGNTIY
v_gene: TRBV23-1; j_gene: TRBJ2-5; CDR3aa: ASRGTGGDQY
v_gene: TRBV6-5; j_gene: TRBJ1-6; CDR3aa: ASNDRAVSPLH
v_gene: TRBV7-8; j_gene: TRBJ2-7; CDR3aa: ASSPTGDEQY
v_gene: TRBV10-2; j_gene: TRBJ1-6; CDR3aa: ASSTGQGANSPLH
v_gene: TRBV3-1/TRBV3-2; j_gene: TRBJ1-6; CDR3aa: ASSRSEATPLH
v_gene: TRBV5-6; j_gene: TRBJ2-7; CDR3aa: ASSLGPGTGGYEQY
v_gene: TRBV5-1; j_gene: TRBJ1-1; CDR3aa: ASSYGHVNTEAF
v_gene: TRBV13; j_gene: TRBJ2-2; CDR3aa: ASSSRGWATGELF
v_gene: TRBV5-1; j_gene: TRBJ1-2; CDR3aa: ASSLEAGLYGYT
v_gene: TRBV5-1; j_gene: TRBJ1-1; CDR3aa: ASSLGGHTEAF
v_gene: TRBV7-9; j_gene: TRBJ1-5; CDR3aa: ASSERQSSNLEPQH
v_gene: TRBV2; j_gene: TRBJ1-2; CDR3aa: ARGLAASYGYT
v_gene: TRBV6-6; j_gene: TRBJ2-3; CDR3aa: ASSYGSGGPGDTQY
v_gene: TRBV18; j_gene: TRBJ1-2; CDR3aa: ASSPERTTLGYGYT
v_gene: TRBV14; j_gene: TRBJ1-6; CDR3aa: ASSQNSGGQALH
v_gene: TRBV3-1/TRBV3-2; j_gene: TRBJ1-1; CDR3aa: ASSPRQGEVNTEAF
v_gene: TRBV3-1/TRBV3-2; j_gene: TRBJ2-7; CDR3aa: ASRGAYEQY
v_gene: TRBV29-1; j_gene: TRBJ1-1; CDR3aa: SVFPGETEAF
v_gene: TRBV4-1; j_gene: TRBJ2-1; CDR3aa: ASSQDNSGGRYEQF
v_gene: TRBV18; j_gene: TRBJ1-6; CDR3aa: ASSPLRIRQGDSPLH
v_gene: TRBV9; j_gene: TRBJ1-2; CDR3aa: ASTGGPQNGYT
v_gene: TRBV9; j_gene: TRBJ1-2; CDR3aa: ASSVQGQNYGYT
v_gene: TRBV6-5; j_gene: TRBJ2-1; CDR3aa: ASGATSGRNNEQF
v_gene: TRBV2; j_gene: TRBJ1-5; CDR3aa: ASRKGQGIGKPQH
v_gene: TRBV10-3; j_gene: TRBJ2-1; CDR3aa: AISRAGLNEQF
v_gene: TRBV12-3/TRBV12-4; j_gene: TRBJ1-1; CDR3aa: ASSLYRDTEAF
v_gene: TRBV18; j_gene: TRBJ2-1; CDR3aa: ASSPQRQGSYNEQF
v_gene: TRBV4-1; j_gene: TRBJ2-7; CDR3aa: ASSQDSLAGGSYEQY
v_gene: TRBV28; j_gene: TRBJ2-1; CDR3aa: ASSEAATGVHEQF
v_gene: TRBV15; j_gene: TRBJ1-2; CDR3aa: ATSPGRGLNYGYT
v_gene: TRBV27; j_gene: TRBJ1-6; CDR3aa: ASSMTGEESPLH
v_gene: TRBV2; j_gene: TRBJ1-5; CDR3aa: ASSLGGAQGQPQH
v_gene: TRBV13; j_gene: TRBJ1-5; CDR3aa: ASSLGRGNQPQH